This T cell receptor (beta chain) came from a study of control samples from healthy donors and cancer patients. Generated by immunoSEQ multiplex PCR, the TCRdb table keeps only in-frame clones and is missing some. The table lists some 100,000 clones, about 90% of them singletons. The CDR3 is made up of 12 amino acids. V trimming: 4 bases; J trimming: 7 bases; junction bases outside the gene matches: 1. Per the germline V gene, CDR1 is LGHDT and CDR2 is YNNKEL (reference sequence). This TCR was recovered from a woman aged 45-59 years in good health. The sequenced material came from blood. The chain uses TRBV3-1 (or the pseudogene TRBV3-2) and TRBJ2-1, with 7 positions matching TRBD2. DNA of the CDR3: TGTGCCAGCAGCCCGCGGGAGAATGAGCAGTTCTTC. It codes for CASSPRENEQFF.